This T cell receptor (beta chain) is drawn from a study of blood T cell repertoires in COVID-19. Study overall: Sites across the United States, Italy and Spain contributed samples from acute and convalescent COVID-19.

Original processing methods: By means of reference gene primer amplification, nucleated cell counts were estimated. The assay was immunoSEQ multiplex PCR, and TCRdb's table has in-frame clones only and misses some. The D gene and trimming were derived from the DNA, and the V and J assignments and clone size from that table. The table shows roughly 200,000 clones, with 81% occurring only once. The CDR3 length is 14 residues. Deletions cut 7 bases from V and 2 bases from J, with 12 bases between. CDR1 is MNHEY and CDR2 is SVGAGI in the germline V gene. Recruited during active infection, patients (from Seattle) were subsequently followed longitudinally.

Sequencing used peripheral blood. The clonotype comes from a woman between 40 and 50 years old with COVID-19, enrolled during active disease. This chain connects TRBV6-5 to TRBJ2-1, with D uncertain. CDR3 coding DNA: TGTGCCAGCACGAGGAACGGAGCCTACAATGAGCAGTTCTTC. It yields the protein CASTRNGAYNEQFF.